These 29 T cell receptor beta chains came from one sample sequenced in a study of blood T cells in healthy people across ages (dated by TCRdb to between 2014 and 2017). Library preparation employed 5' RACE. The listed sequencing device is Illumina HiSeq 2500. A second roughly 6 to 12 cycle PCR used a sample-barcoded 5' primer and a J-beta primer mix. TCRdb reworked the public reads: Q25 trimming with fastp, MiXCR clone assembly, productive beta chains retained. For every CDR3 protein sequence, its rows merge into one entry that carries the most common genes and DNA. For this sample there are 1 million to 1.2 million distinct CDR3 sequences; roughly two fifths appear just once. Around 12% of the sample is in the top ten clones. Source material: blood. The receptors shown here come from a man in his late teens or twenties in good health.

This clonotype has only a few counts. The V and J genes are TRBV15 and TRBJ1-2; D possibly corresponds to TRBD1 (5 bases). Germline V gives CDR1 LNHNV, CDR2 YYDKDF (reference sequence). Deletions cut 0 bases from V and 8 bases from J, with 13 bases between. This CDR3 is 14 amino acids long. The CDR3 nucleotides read TGTGCCACCAGCAGAGATGAAGGGGCGCAGGGCTACACCTTC. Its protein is CATSRDEGAQGYTF.

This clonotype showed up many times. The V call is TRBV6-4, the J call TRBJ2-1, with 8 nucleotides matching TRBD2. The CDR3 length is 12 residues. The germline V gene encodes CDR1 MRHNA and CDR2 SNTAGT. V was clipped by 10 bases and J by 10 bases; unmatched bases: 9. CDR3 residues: CAIETGLAEQFF. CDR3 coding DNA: TGTGCCATCGAAACAGGACTAGCCGAGCAGTTCTTC.

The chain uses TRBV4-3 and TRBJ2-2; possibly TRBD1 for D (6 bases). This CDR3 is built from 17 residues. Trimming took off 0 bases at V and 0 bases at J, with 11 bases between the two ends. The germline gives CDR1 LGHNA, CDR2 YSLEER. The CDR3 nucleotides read TGCGCCAGCAGCCAAGATTGGCAGGGGTCGAACACCGGGGAGCTGTTTTTT. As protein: CASSQDWQGSNTGELFF.

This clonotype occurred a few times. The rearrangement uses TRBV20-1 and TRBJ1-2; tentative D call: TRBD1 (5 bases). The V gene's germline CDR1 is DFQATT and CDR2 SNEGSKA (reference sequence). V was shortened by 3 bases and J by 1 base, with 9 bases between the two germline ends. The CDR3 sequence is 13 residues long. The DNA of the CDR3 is TGCAGTGCTAGGGGGGAGGATAACTATGGCTACACCTTC. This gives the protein CSARGEDNYGYTF.

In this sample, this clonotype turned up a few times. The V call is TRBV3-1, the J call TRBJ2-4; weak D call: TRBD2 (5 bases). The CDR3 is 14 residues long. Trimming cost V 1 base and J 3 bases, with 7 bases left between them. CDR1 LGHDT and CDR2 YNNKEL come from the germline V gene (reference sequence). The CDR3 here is CASSQASGKNIQYF. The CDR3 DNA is TGTGCCAGCAGCCAAGCCAGCGGCAAAAACATTCAGTACTTC.

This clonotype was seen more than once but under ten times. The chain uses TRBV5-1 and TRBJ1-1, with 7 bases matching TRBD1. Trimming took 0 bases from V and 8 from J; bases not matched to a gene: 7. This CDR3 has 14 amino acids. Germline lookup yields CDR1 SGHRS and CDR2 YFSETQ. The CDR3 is CASSLDTGDSEAFF. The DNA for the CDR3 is TGCGCCAGCAGCTTGGACACAGGGGACAGCGAAGCTTTCTTT.

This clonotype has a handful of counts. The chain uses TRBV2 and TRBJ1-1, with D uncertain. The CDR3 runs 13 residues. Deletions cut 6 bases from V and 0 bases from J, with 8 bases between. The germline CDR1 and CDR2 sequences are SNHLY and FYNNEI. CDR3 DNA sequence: TGTGCCAGCAGACCAGATGTGAACACTGAAGCTTTCTTT. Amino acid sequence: CASRPDVNTEAFF.

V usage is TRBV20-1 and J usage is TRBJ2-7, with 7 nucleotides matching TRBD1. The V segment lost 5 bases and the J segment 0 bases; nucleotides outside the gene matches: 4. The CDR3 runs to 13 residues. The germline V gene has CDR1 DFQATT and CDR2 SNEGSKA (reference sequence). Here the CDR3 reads CSAFTGDSYEQYF. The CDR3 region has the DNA TGCAGTGCTTTTACAGGGGACTCCTACGAGCAGTACTTC.

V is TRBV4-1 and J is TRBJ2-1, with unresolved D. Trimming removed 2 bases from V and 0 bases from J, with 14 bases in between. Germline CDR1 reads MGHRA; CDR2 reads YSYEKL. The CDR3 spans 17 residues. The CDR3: CASSQWSGGDSYNEQFF. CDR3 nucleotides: TGCGCCAGCAGCCAATGGTCCGGCGGCGACTCCTACAATGAGCAGTTCTTC.

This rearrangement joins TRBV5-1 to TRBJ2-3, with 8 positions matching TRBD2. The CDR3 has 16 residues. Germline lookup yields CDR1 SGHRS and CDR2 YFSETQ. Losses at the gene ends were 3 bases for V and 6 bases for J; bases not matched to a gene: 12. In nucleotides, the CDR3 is TGCGCCAGCAGCTCCCTTACTGGCGGGGGGATGGATACGCAGTATTTT. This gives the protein CASSSLTGGGMDTQYF. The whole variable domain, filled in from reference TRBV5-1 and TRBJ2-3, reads KAGVTQTPRYLIKTRGQQVTLSCSPISGHRSVSWYQQTPGQGLQFLFEYFSETQRNKGNFPGRFSGRQFSNSRSEMNVSTLELGDSALYLCASSSLTGGGMDTQYFGPGTRLTVL.

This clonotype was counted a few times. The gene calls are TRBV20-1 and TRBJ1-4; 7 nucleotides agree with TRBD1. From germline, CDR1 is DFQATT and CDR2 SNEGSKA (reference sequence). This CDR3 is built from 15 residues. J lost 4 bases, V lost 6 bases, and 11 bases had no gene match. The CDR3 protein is CSASPIRDSNEKLFF. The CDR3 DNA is TGCAGTGCAAGCCCCATCCGGGACAGTAATGAAAAACTGTTTTTT.

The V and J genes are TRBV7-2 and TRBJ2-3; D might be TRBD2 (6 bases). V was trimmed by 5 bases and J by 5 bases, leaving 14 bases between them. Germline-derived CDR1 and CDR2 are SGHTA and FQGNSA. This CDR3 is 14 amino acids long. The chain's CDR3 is CASSPGGVGDTQYF. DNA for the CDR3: TGTGCCAGCAGCCCCGGAGGGGTGGGAGATACGCAGTATTTT.

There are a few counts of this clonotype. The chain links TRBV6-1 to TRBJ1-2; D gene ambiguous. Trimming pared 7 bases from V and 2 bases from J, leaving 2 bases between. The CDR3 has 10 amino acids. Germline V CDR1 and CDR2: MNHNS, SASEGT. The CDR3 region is CASKNYGYTF. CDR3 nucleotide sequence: TGTGCCAGCAAAAACTATGGCTACACCTTC.

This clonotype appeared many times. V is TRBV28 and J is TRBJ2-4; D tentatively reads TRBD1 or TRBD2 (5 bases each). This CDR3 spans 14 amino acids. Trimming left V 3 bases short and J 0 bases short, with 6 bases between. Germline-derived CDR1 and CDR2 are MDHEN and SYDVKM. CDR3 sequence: CASSLGVAKNIQYF. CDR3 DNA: TGTGCCAGCAGTTTGGGGGTAGCCAAAAACATTCAGTACTTC.

CDR3 in DNA: TGTGCCCCTCAGGAACACTCTGGAAACACCATATATTTT. Amino acid sequence: CAPQEHSGNTIYF. This chain connects TRBV21-1 to TRBJ1-3. TRBV21-1 is assigned pseudogene status. The CDR3 runs to 13 residues.

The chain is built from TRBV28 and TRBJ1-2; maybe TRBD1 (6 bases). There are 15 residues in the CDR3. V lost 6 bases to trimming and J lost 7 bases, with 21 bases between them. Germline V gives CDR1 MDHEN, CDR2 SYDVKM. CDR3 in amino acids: CASRIRGGGGVGYTF. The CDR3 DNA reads TGTGCCAGCAGAATAAGGGGAGGGGGGGGAGTTGGCTACACCTTC.

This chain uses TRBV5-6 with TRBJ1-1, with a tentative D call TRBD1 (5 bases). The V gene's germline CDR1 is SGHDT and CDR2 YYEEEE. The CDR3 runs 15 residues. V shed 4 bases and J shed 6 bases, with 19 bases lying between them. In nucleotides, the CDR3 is TGTGCCAGCAGCGCCCGGGACCGAGGTAACTCTGAAGCTTTCTTT. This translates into CASSARDRGNSEAFF.

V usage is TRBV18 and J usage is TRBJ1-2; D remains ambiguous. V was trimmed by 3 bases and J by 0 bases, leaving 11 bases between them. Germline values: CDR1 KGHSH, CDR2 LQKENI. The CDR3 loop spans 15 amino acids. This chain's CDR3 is CASSPEGSANYGYTF. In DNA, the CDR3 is TGTGCCAGCTCACCCGAGGGATCGGCTAACTATGGCTACACCTTC.

For the CDR3, the DNA is TGTGCCAGCAGAGTAGGGGGAGTGGATGGCTACACCTTC. It translates to CASRVGGVDGYTF. The V gene is TRBV6-5, the J gene TRBJ1-2; possible D gene TRBD1, 6 bases. CDR3 length equals 13 residues. Germline CDR1 MNHEY, CDR2 SVGAGI. V lost 6 bases and J 6 bases, leaving 14 bases between the germline ends.

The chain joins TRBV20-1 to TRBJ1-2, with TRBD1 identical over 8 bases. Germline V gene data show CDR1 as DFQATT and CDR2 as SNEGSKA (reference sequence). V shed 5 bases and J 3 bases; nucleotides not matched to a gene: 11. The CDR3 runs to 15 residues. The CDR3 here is CSARTSRQGHYGYTF. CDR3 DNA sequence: TGCAGTGCTCGAACCTCCAGACAGGGGCACTATGGCTACACCTTC.

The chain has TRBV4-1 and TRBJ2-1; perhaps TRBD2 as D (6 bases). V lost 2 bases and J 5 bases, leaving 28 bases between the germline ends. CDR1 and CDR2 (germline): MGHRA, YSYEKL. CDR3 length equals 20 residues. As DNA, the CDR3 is TGCGCCAGCAGCCAAATCCCGGGACTTCGGAAGTCAGCGCAACACAATGAGCAGTTCTTC. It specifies CASSQIPGLRKSAQHNEQFF.

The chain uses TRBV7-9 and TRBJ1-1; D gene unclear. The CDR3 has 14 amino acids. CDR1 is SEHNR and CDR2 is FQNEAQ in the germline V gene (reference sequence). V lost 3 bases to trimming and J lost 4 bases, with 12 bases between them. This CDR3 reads CASSFVIMGTEAFF. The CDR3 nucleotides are TGTGCCAGCAGCTTTGTCATAATGGGCACTGAAGCTTTCTTT.

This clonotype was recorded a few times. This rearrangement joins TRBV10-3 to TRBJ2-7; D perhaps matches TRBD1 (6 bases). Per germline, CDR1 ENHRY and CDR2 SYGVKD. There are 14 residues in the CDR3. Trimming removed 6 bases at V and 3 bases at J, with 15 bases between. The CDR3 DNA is TGTGCCATCAGCCAGGGGCAAGAGGGCTACGAGCAGTACTTC. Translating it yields CAISQGQEGYEQYF.

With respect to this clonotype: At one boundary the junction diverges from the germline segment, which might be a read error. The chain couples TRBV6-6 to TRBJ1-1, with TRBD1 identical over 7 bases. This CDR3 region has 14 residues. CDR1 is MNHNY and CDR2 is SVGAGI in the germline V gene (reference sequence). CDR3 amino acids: CASIRQGQGTEAFF. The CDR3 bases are TGTGCCAGCATTCGACAGGGTCAGGGCACTGAAGCTTTCTTC.

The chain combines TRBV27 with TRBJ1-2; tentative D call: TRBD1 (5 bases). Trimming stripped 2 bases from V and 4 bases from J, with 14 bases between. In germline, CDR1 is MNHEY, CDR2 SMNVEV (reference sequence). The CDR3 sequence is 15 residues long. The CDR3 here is CASSLSPKGTYGYTF. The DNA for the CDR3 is TGTGCCAGCAGTTTAAGTCCTAAAGGGACCTATGGCTACACCTTC.

The CDR3 is CASSEAGRNTEAFF. CDR3 bases: TGTGCCAGCAGTGAGGCAGGGAGGAACACTGAAGCTTTCTTT. The rearrangement joins TRBV2 to TRBJ1-1, with D perhaps matching TRBD1 (5 bases). The CDR3 loop spans 14 amino acids. Germline V gene lookup returns CDR1 SNHLY and CDR2 FYNNEI. Between the trimmed V and J ends, which lost 3 bases and 1 base, there was a span of 9 bases.

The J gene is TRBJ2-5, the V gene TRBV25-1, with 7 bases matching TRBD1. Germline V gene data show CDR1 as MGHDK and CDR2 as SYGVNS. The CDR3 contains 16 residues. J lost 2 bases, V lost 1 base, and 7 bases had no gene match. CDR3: CASSEWTGGRQETQYF. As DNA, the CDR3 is TGTGCCAGCAGTGAATGGACAGGTGGCCGACAAGAGACCCAGTACTTC.

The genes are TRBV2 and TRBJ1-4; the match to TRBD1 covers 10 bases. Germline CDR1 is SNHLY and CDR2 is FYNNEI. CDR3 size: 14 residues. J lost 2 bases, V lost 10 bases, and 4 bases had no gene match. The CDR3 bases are TGTGCCACAGGACAGGGGGTGACTAATGAAAAACTGTTTTTT. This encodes CATGQGVTNEKLFF.

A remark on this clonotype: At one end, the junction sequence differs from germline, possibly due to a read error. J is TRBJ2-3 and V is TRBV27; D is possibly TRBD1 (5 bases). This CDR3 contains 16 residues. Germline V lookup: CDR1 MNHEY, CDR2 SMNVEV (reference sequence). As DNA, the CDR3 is TGTGCCAGCAGTTTTTTGGGTGGACACTACACAGAGACGCAGTATTTT. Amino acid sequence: CASSFLGGHYTETQYF.